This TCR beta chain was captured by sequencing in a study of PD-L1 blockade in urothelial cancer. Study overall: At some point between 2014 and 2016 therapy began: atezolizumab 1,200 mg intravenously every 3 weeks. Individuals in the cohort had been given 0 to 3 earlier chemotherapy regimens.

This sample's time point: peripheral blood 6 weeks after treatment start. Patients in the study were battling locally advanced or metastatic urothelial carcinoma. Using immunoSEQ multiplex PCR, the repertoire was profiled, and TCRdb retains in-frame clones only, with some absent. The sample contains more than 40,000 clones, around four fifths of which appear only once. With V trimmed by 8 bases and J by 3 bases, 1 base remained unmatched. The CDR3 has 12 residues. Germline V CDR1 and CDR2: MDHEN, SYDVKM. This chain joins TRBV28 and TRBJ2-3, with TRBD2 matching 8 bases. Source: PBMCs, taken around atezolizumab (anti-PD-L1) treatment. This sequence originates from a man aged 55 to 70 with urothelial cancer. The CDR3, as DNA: TGTGCCAGCGGCGGGGGGACAGATACGCAGTATTTT. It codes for CASGGGTDTQYF.